This T cell receptor beta chain was sequenced in a study of blood T cell repertoires in COVID-19. About the study: Sources were T cells, B-cell-depleted T cells, or PBMCs; the material itself was cDNA or gDNA.

This CDR3 has 13 amino acids. Trimming cost V 3 bases and J 5 bases, with 10 bases left between them. From germline, CDR1 is MNHEY and CDR2 SMNVEV (reference sequence). Some clones are missing from TCRdb's copy, which holds only in-frame ones; the method was immunoSEQ multiplex PCR. This repertoire shows approximately 120,000 clones, 85% to 90% found once; its top ten account for roughly 19%. The chain couples TRBV27 to TRBJ2-5; perhaps TRBD1 as D (5 bases). Input material: peripheral blood. The receptor was derived from a human donor with acute or convalescent COVID-19. The donor label of this sample is uncertain. The CDR3 region is CASSLAGLETQYF. The CDR3 nucleotides read TGTGCCAGCAGTTTGGCAGGGCTGGAGACCCAGTACTTC.